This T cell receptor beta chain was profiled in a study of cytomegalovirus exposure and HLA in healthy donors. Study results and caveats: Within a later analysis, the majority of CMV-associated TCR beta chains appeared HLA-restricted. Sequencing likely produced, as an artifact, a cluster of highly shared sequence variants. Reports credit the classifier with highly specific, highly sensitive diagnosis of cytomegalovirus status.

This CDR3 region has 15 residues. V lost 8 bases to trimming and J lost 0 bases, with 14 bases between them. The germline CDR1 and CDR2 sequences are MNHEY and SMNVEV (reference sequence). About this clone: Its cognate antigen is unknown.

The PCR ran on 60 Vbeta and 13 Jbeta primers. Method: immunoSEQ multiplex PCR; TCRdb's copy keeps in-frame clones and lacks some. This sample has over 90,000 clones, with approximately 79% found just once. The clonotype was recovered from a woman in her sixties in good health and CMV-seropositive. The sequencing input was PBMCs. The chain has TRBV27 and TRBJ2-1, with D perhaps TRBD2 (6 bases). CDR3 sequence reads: CASSRAGSSYNEQFF. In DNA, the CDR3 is TGTGCCAGCTCCCGGGCGGGAAGCTCCTACAATGAGCAGTTCTTC.